These 25 T cell receptor beta chains were all obtained from the same sample, sequenced in a study of immune evolution from preneoplasia to lung adenocarcinoma. Assay: immunoSEQ multiplex PCR; the TCRdb copy retains only in-frame clones and omits some. This table holds 9,000 to 10,000 clones, around 90% found once. Sequencing input: FFPE invasive lung adenocarcinoma tissue. These receptors were taken from a person aged 70 to 85 with invasive lung adenocarcinoma. Some clones in this sample may be carry-over from other donors' samples.

The chain uses TRBV18 and TRBJ1-4, with a tentative D call TRBD1 (5 bases). The CDR3 runs 15 residues. V was cut by 6 bases and J by 4 bases, with 15 bases left in between. Germline lookup yields CDR1 KGHSH and CDR2 LQKENI. The CDR3 reads CASSTQGGGNEKLFF. The CDR3 DNA reads as TGTGCCAGCTCTACCCAGGGTGGAGGTAATGAAAAACTGTTTTTT. The complete variable domain, with remaining parts taken from reference TRBV18 and TRBJ1-4, reads NAGVMQNPRHLVRRRGQEARLRCSPMKGHSHVYWYRQLPEEGLKFMVYLQKENIIDESGMPKERFSAEFPKEGPSILRIQQVVRGDSAAYFCASSTQGGGNEKLFFGSGTQLSVL.

This sequence joins TRBV29-1 and TRBJ2-1; D is possibly TRBD2 (5 bases). The CDR3 totals 13 residues. Trimming cost V 4 bases and J 5 bases, with 12 bases left between them. Germline V gene data show CDR1 as SQVTM and CDR2 as ANQGSEA. The CDR3 sequence: CSVGLYGDNEQFF. The CDR3 bases are TGCAGCGTTGGACTCTACGGGGACAATGAGCAGTTCTTC.

The chain uses TRBV6-5 and TRBJ2-7; TRBD2 matches 10 bases. V was pared by 6 bases and J by 1 base, with 3 bases of the junction left unmatched. Germline V lookup: CDR1 MNHEY, CDR2 SVGAGI. This CDR3 has 14 amino acids. For the CDR3, the DNA is TGTGCCAGCAGCTCTAGCGGGAGTTCCTACGAGCAGTACGTC. Translation gives CASSSSGSSYEQYV.

The chain couples TRBV29-1 to TRBJ2-7, with D perhaps TRBD1 (7 bases). Between the trimmed V and J ends, which lost 4 bases and 5 bases, there was a span of 15 bases. Germline loops: CDR1 SQVTM, CDR2 ANQGSEA. The CDR3 sequence is 13 residues long. CDR3 coding DNA: TGCAGCGTTGTGAGGCAGGGGGGCGACGAGCAGTACTTC. This gives the protein CSVVRQGGDEQYF.

This clone was detected only a few times. This rearrangement joins TRBV28 to TRBJ2-1; D is ambiguous. The CDR3 is 13 amino acids. V was pared by 1 base and J by 10 bases, with 11 bases between. The germline V gene has CDR1 MDHEN and CDR2 SYDVKM. The CDR3 reads CASSLSGPWEQFF. The DNA for the CDR3 is TGTGCCAGCAGTTTATCAGGCCCATGGGAGCAGTTCTTC.

The V gene is TRBV2, the J gene TRBJ2-7; tentatively, D is TRBD2 (6 bases). The CDR3 has 14 residues. CDR1 and CDR2 (germline): SNHLY, FYNNEI. V lost 2 bases and J lost 4, with 12 bases in between. CDR3 sequence reads: CASSEPGLPYEQYF. The CDR3 bases are TGTGCCAGCAGTGAACCGGGACTTCCGTACGAGCAGTACTTC.

The chain uses TRBV19 and TRBJ1-2; no definite D call. V was pared by 1 base and J by 6 bases, with 15 bases between. This CDR3 contains 15 residues. Germline CDR1 LNHDA, CDR2 SQIVND (reference sequence). The CDR3: CASSIVTAVPDGYTF. The DNA of the CDR3 is TGTGCCAGTAGTATAGTAACGGCCGTGCCAGATGGCTACACCTTC. The variable domain in full, with the rest retrieved from reference TRBV19 and TRBJ1-2, is DGGITQSPKYLFRKEGQNVTLSCEQNLNHDAMYWYRQDPGQGLRLIYYSQIVNDFQKGDIAEGYSVSREKKESFPLTVTSAQKNPTAFYLCASSIVTAVPDGYTFGSGTRLTVV.

This clone was recorded a few times. This chain uses TRBV30 with TRBJ1-3, with D hard to call. CDR3 length equals 12 residues. Deletions cut 5 bases from V and 0 bases from J, with 5 bases between. Germline values: CDR1 GTSNPN, CDR2 SVGIG (reference sequence). In DNA, the CDR3 is TGTGCCTGGGACCGCTCTGGAAACACCATATATTTT. It encodes CAWDRSGNTIYF.

The CDR3 DNA follows: TGCGCCAGCAGCTTCCGGGCCCCCAATGTCAATGAGCAGTTCTTC. This encodes CASSFRAPNVNEQFF. The chain has TRBV5-1 and TRBJ2-1; D unresolved. This CDR3 region has 15 residues. V was trimmed by 2 bases and J by 6 bases, leaving 15 bases between them. The germline V gene has CDR1 SGHRS and CDR2 YFSETQ.

The chain combines TRBV28 with TRBJ1-1; D is uncertain. This CDR3 has 15 residues. V lost 6 bases and J 1 base, leaving 15 bases between the germline ends. The germline gives CDR1 MDHEN, CDR2 SYDVKM. For the CDR3, the DNA is TGTGCCAGCAGCTACCCCTCGAGAAAGAACACTGAAGCTTTCTTT. Its translation is CASSYPSRKNTEAFF.

The V and J genes are TRBV11-2 and TRBJ2-7, with unresolved D. The CDR3 sequence is 11 residues long. From germline, CDR1 is SGHAT and CDR2 FQNNGV. V was shortened by 4 bases and J by 2 bases, with 3 bases between the two germline ends. CDR3 loop: CASSSAYEQYF. In DNA, the CDR3 is TGTGCCAGCAGCTCCGCCTACGAGCAGTACTTC.

CDR3 sequence reads: CSVGLGASNTEAFF. The CDR3 DNA sequence: TGCAGCGTTGGTTTGGGGGCATCTAACACTGAAGCTTTCTTT. The chain recombines TRBV29-1 with TRBJ1-1, with D perhaps TRBD1 (6 bases). CDR1 and CDR2 (germline): SQVTM, ANQGSEA. V lost 4 bases and J lost 2, with 14 bases in between. The CDR3 totals 14 residues.

J is TRBJ2-7 and V is TRBV2, with 9 bases aligning to TRBD1. V shed 8 bases, J shed 2 bases, and the junction held 7 bases outside the gene matches. The CDR3 runs 14 residues. Germline CDR1 and CDR2: SNHLY and FYNNEI. Written as DNA, the CDR3 is TGTGCCAGCCGACCTGGGACAGGGCCCTACGAGCAGTACTTC. Translating it yields CASRPGTGPYEQYF.

The chain links TRBV30 to TRBJ1-5; TRBD1 matches at 8 bases. Losses at the gene ends were 1 base for V and 6 bases for J; bases not matched to a gene: 5. Per the germline V gene, CDR1 is GTSNPN and CDR2 is SVGIG (reference sequence). The CDR3 sequence is 14 residues long. The CDR3 nucleotides read TGTGCCTGGAGTGCCCGACAGGGGAGTCAGCCCCAGCATTTT. It translates to CAWSARQGSQPQHF.

The V call is TRBV7-8, the J call TRBJ2-1, with 11 bases matching TRBD1. The CDR3 has 12 residues. Unmatched junction bases numbered 7, after V lost 5 bases and J lost 16 bases. Germline CDR1 and CDR2: SGHVS and FQNEAQ. The CDR3 nucleotides are TGTGCCAGCAGCCCTCGGGACAGGGGGTTTTTCTTC. Residues: CASSPRDRGFFF.

The chain carries TRBV7-6 and TRBJ1-1, with 7 bases aligning to TRBD1. The germline V gene has CDR1 SGHVS and CDR2 FNYEAQ. Unmatched junction bases numbered 12, after V lost 8 bases and J lost 3 bases. The length of the CDR3 is 15 residues. The CDR3 region is CASGGQGDWYTEAFF. The DNA of the CDR3 is TGTGCCAGCGGGGGGCAGGGGGACTGGTACACTGAAGCTTTCTTT.

The gene calls are TRBV30 and TRBJ1-2, with no clear D. The V end lost 0 bases, the J end lost 4 bases, and 6 bases lay between the germline ends. This CDR3 is 12 amino acids long. From germline, CDR1 is GTSNPN and CDR2 SVGIG (reference sequence). The CDR3 spells CAWSVGIYGYTF. The CDR3 DNA follows: TGTGCCTGGAGTGTGGGGATCTATGGCTACACCTTC.

The rearrangement uses TRBV15 and TRBJ2-3, with D maybe TRBD1 (6 bases). Trimming removed 0 bases at V and 2 bases at J, with 9 bases between. This CDR3 contains 15 residues. Germline CDR1 and CDR2: LNHNV and YYDKDF (reference sequence). The CDR3 spells CATSRDRTATDTQYF. In nucleotides, the CDR3 is TGTGCCACCAGCAGAGATCGGACAGCCACAGATACGCAGTATTTT.

The V gene is TRBV28, the J gene TRBJ1-4; 7 bases map to TRBD1. J gave up 7 bases and V 6 bases, and 8 bases lay outside the gene matches. Germline CDR1 reads MDHEN; CDR2 reads SYDVKM. The CDR3 length is 14 residues. CDR3 sequence: CASSLPDRVEKLFF. The CDR3, as DNA: TGTGCCAGCAGCTTACCCGACAGGGTTGAAAAACTGTTTTTT.

The CDR3 sequence: CASSSNYGYTF. The DNA for the CDR3 is TGTGCCAGCTCGAGTAACTATGGCTACACCTTC. The chain employs TRBV28 and TRBJ1-2; D unresolved. V was clipped by 8 bases and J by 1 base, with 5 bases between them. The CDR3 sequence is 11 residues long. Germline loops: CDR1 MDHEN, CDR2 SYDVKM.

This sequence joins TRBV19 and TRBJ2-5, with TRBD2 matching 8 bases. Germline V gives CDR1 LNHDA, CDR2 SQIVND (reference sequence). This CDR3 has 15 residues. The junction had 13 bases not matched to a gene; V was cut back by 2 bases and J by 11 bases. DNA of the CDR3: TGTGCCAGTAGTATATCGTGGCAGGAGGAGCGGGGGCAGTACTTC. It codes for CASSISWQEERGQYF.

The chain uses TRBV27 and TRBJ2-1; TRBD2 agrees at 11 bases. The CDR3 is made up of 15 amino acids. CDR1 MNHEY and CDR2 SMNVEV come from the germline V gene (reference sequence). V lost 6 bases to trimming and J lost 4 bases; unmatched junction nucleotides: 5. The CDR3 DNA reads as TGTGCCAGCAGCAAACTAGCGGGAGCATACAATGAGCAGTTCTTC. Amino acid sequence: CASSKLAGAYNEQFF.

The chain recombines TRBV7-8 with TRBJ1-1; the match to TRBD1 covers 7 bases. CDR1 is SGHVS and CDR2 is FQNEAQ in the germline V gene. The CDR3 spans 13 residues. V lost 5 bases and J lost 5; bases outside the gene matches: 5. The CDR3 sequence is CASSPQGRTEAFF. CDR3 sequence (DNA): TGTGCCAGCAGCCCACAGGGGAGAACTGAAGCTTTCTTT.

V is TRBV6-6 and J is TRBJ2-1, with 13 bases aligning to TRBD2. Trimming removed 7 bases from V and 10 bases from J; junction bases left unmatched: 13. Germline V gene lookup returns CDR1 MNHNY and CDR2 SVGAGI (reference sequence). The CDR3 consists of 16 residues. The CDR3 loop is CASTLRGTSGTSEQFF. Here the CDR3 DNA reads TGTGCCAGCACCTTACGGGGGACTAGCGGGACGTCGGAGCAGTTCTTC.

This clone has a single count. The CDR3 DNA follows: TGTGCCAGTAGTATGTTTCTTCGCGACTCTGGAAACACCATATATTTT. Protein product: CASSMFLRDSGNTIYF. The rearrangement links TRBV19 to TRBJ1-3, with no clear D. The germline CDR1 and CDR2 sequences are LNHDA and SQIVND (reference sequence). The V gene lost 3 bases and the J gene lost 0 bases, with 12 bases spanning the gap. This CDR3 spans 16 amino acids.